This is a list of T cell receptor beta chains from one sample in a study of a mutant IDH1 vaccine in newly diagnosed glioma. The data were produced by immunoSEQ multiplex PCR, yet TCRdb's version contains in-frame clones alone and is incomplete. The sample consists of 95,000 to 100,000 clones, roughly 90% of them appearing once. The material sequenced was PBMCs, taken from a glioma patient treated with radiotherapy, temozolomide or both. The receptor set was obtained from a woman between 50 and 59 years old with glioma. Both conserved end residues are part of each CDR3. D genes are given only for firm matches. Part of the rows lack a size; the others show once, few, many or a class for expanded clones.

D: .; size: .; V: TRBV4-2; J: TRBJ2-5; DNA: TGTGCCAGCAGCCATGTCCGGGGCCCCAAAGAGACCCAGTACTTC; CDR3: CASSHVRGPKETQYF
D: .; size: .; V: TRBV7-2; J: TRBJ1-4; DNA: TGTGCCAGCAGCTTAGAGTACAGAGGGGAAAAACTGTTTTTT; CDR3: CASSLEYRGEKLFF
D: TRBD1; size: .; V: TRBV7-9; J: TRBJ1-4; DNA: TGTGCCAGCAGCCTTGGACAGGTTAATGAAAAACTGTTTTTT; CDR3: CASSLGQVNEKLFF
D: TRBD2; size: .; V: TRBV13; J: TRBJ2-3; DNA: TGTGCCAGCGTCGAGGAGGGACTAGCGGGAGGGCCCTCACCGGGAGATACGCAGTATTTT; CDR3: CASVEEGLAGGPSPGDTQYF
D: TRBD1; size: .; V: TRBV28; J: TRBJ2-7; DNA: TGTGCCAGCAGTTCCACAGGGGAGAGTCGGTACGAGCAGTACTTC; CDR3: CASSSTGESRYEQYF
D: TRBD1; size: .; V: TRBV7-9; J: TRBJ2-1; DNA: TGTGCCAGCAGCTTTCGGACAGGGGGGTACAATGAGCAGTTCTTC; CDR3: CASSFRTGGYNEQFF
D: TRBD1; size: .; V: TRBV2; J: TRBJ2-7; DNA: TGTGCCAGCAGTGAAATAGGGACAGGATGGTTCCACGAGCAGTACTTC; CDR3: CASSEIGTGWFHEQYF
D: TRBD1; size: once; V: TRBV18; J: TRBJ2-7; DNA: TGTACCAGCTCACCAACCGGACAGGGGTCCTACGAGCAGTACTTC; CDR3: CTSSPTGQGSYEQYF
D: TRBD2; size: .; V: TRBV5-1; J: TRBJ2-7; DNA: TGCGCCAGCAGCCCCCAGACAGCGGGGCCCTACGAGCAGTACTTC; CDR3: CASSPQTAGPYEQYF
D: TRBD1; size: .; V: TRBV5-1; J: TRBJ1-1; DNA: TGCGCCAGCAGCCGTTGGACAGGGGGCAGTGGGGAAGCTTTCTTT; CDR3: CASSRWTGGSGEAFF
D: .; size: .; V: TRBV5-1; J: TRBJ2-2; DNA: TGCGCCAGCAGCTTGATCGCGCTACTCGCGAACACCGGGGAGCTGTTTTTT; CDR3: CASSLIALLANTGELFF
D: .; size: .; V: TRBV5-1; J: TRBJ1-1; DNA: TGCGCCAGCAGCTTGTACGGGGGTCAAACTGAAGCTTTCTTT; CDR3: CASSLYGGQTEAFF
D: TRBD1; size: .; V: TRBV30; J: TRBJ2-7; DNA: TGTGCCTGGAGGGGACAGGGACGGACCTACGAGCAGTACTTC; CDR3: CAWRGQGRTYEQYF
D: .; size: .; V: TRBV2; J: TRBJ2-2; DNA: TGTGCCAGCAAACGGAACACCGGGGAGCTGTTTTTT; CDR3: CASKRNTGELFF
D: TRBD2; size: .; V: TRBV7-2; J: TRBJ2-2; DNA: TGTGCCAGCAGCTTAGCGGCCTCCCAGACTAGCGGGAGGGTGATCGGGGAGCTGTTTTTT; CDR3: CASSLAASQTSGRVIGELFF
D: .; size: .; V: TRBV20-1; J: TRBJ2-7; DNA: TGCAGTGCTAGATGGTCCTACGAGCAGTACTTC; CDR3: CSARWSYEQYF
D: .; size: .; V: TRBV27; J: TRBJ2-7; DNA: TGTGCCAGCAGGCCCCGAGGGAGGGGGCAGAGCCTCTACGAGCAGTACTTC; CDR3: CASRPRGRGQSLYEQYF
D: TRBD2; size: few; V: TRBV9; J: TRBJ2-3; DNA: TGTGCCAGCAGCGTAATGACTAGCGACACAGATACGCAGTATTTT; CDR3: CASSVMTSDTDTQYF
D: TRBD1; size: .; V: TRBV28; J: TRBJ1-1; DNA: TGTGCCAGCAGTCCCGGACAGGAAGGGTATAACACTGAAGCTTTCTTT; CDR3: CASSPGQEGYNTEAFF
D: TRBD1; size: .; V: TRBV19; J: TRBJ1-1; DNA: TGTGCCAGTAGTCTCCGGACAGGGATGAACACTGAAGCTTTCTTT; CDR3: CASSLRTGMNTEAFF
D: TRBD1; size: .; V: TRBV7-9; J: TRBJ1-1; DNA: TGTGCCAGCAGCTCATACAGGGGGCTAGGGGACACTGAAGCTTTCTTT; CDR3: CASSSYRGLGDTEAFF
D: .; size: .; V: TRBV11-2; J: TRBJ1-5; DNA: TGTGCCAGCAGCCCCGCGCGAGGGATGGAGCCCCAGCATTTT; CDR3: CASSPARGMEPQHF
D: TRBD2; size: .; V: TRBV27; J: TRBJ2-7; DNA: TGTGCCAGCAGTGACGCAGGGACTAGCTCGAAAAACGAGCAGTACTTC; CDR3: CASSDAGTSSKNEQYF
D: .; size: .; V: TRBV27; J: TRBJ1-6; DNA: TGTGCCAGCAGTTTAACAGGGAACGGTAATTCACCCCTCCACTTT; CDR3: CASSLTGNGNSPLHF
D: .; size: .; V: TRBV5-4; J: TRBJ2-5; DNA: TGTGCCAGCAGCTATGAGGAGACCCAGTACTTC; CDR3: CASSYEETQYF
D: .; size: .; V: TRBV5-1; J: TRBJ2-1; DNA: TGCGCCAGCAGCTTGGACGGGAGTTCCTACAATGAGCAGTTCTTC; CDR3: CASSLDGSSYNEQFF
D: .; size: once; V: TRBV5-6; J: TRBJ2-7; DNA: TGTGCCAGCAGCTTGGGTGACAGGACTACCTACGAGCAGTACTTC; CDR3: CASSLGDRTTYEQYF